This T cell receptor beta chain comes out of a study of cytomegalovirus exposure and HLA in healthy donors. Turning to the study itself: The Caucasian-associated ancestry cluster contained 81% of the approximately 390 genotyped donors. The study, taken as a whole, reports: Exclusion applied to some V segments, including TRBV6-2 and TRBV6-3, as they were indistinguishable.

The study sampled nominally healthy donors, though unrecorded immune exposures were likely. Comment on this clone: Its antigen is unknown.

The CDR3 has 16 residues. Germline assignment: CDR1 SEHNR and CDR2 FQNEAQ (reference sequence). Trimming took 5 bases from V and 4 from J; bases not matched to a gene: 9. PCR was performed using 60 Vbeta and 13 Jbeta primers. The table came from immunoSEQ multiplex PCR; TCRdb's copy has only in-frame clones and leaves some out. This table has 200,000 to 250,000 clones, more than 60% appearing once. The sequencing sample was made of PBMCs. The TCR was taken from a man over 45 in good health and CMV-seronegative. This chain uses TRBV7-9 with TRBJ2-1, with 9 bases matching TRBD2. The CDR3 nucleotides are TGTGCCAGCAGCCCCGGGGTGCTAGCGGGGTACAATGAGCAGTTCTTC. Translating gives CASSPGVLAGYNEQFF.